Listed below are T cell receptor beta chains from one sample, sequenced in a study of blood T cell repertoires in COVID-19. Using immunoSEQ multiplex PCR, the repertoire was profiled, and TCRdb retains in-frame clones only, with some absent. This sample has about 240,000 clones; under 90% occur once, and the top ten carry about 3.6%. The specimen was PBMCs or T cells enriched from blood (not recorded which). The receptors come from a woman aged 40 to 49 who had been exposed to COVID-19. CDR3s include the opening cysteine and the closing phenylalanine or tryptophan. A D gene is named only where the DNA matches it firmly. The listing skips clone size in some rows; elsewhere it reads once, few, many or a size class.

-	TRBD2	TRBJ2-2	TRBV5-1	CASTRGSNTGELFF	TGCGCCAGCACGCGGGGGTCCAACACCGGGGAGCTGTTTTTT
-	-	TRBJ1-4	TRBV6-5	CASSQLGGGEEKLFF	TGTGCCAGCAGCCAGCTGGGAGGAGGAGAGGAAAAACTGTTTTTT
-	-	TRBJ1-1	TRBV7-2	CASSPWTTMNTEAFF	TGTGCCAGCAGCCCGTGGACAACAATGAACACTGAAGCTTTCTTT
few	-	TRBJ1-2	TRBV7-9	CASSLDRVGYTF	TGTGCCAGCAGCTTAGATCGGGTTGGCTACACCTTC
-	-	TRBJ2-3	TRBV18	CASSPRNLGTDTQYF	TGTGCCAGCTCACCACGTAATCTCGGCACAGATACGCAGTATTTT
few	-	TRBJ1-5	TRBV27	CASSSNPGMDQPQHF	TGTGCCAGCAGTTCCAACCCCGGGATGGACCAGCCCCAGCATTTT
-	TRBD1	TRBJ2-5	TRBV5-8	CASSLRTGQETQYF	TGTGCCAGCAGCTTACGGACAGGGCAAGAGACCCAGTACTTC
-	TRBD1	TRBJ1-2	TRBV29-1	CSVGQGGGYTF	TGCAGCGTTGGACAGGGTGGAGGCTACACCTTC
-	-	TRBJ2-1	TRBV4-1	CASSQVGNEQFF	TGCGCCAGCAGCCAAGTCGGCAATGAGCAGTTCTTC
-	-	TRBJ1-1	TRBV7-3	CASSFTAGEGTEAFF	TGTGCCAGCAGCTTCACAGCGGGCGAAGGGACTGAAGCTTTCTTT